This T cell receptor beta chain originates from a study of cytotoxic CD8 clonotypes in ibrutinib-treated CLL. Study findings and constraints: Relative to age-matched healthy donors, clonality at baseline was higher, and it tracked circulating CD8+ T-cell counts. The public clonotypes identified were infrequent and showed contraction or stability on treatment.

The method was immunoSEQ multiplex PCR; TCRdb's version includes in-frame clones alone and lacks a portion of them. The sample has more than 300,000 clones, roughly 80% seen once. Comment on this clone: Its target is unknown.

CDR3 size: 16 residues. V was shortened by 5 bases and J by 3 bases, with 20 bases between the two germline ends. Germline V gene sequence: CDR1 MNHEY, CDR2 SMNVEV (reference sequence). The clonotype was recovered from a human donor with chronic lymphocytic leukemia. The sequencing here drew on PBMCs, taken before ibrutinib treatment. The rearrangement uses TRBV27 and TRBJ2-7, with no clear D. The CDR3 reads CASSPLLTSGVYEQYF. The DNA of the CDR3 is TGTGCCAGCAGTCCCCTGTTGACTTCTGGGGTCTACGAGCAGTACTTC.